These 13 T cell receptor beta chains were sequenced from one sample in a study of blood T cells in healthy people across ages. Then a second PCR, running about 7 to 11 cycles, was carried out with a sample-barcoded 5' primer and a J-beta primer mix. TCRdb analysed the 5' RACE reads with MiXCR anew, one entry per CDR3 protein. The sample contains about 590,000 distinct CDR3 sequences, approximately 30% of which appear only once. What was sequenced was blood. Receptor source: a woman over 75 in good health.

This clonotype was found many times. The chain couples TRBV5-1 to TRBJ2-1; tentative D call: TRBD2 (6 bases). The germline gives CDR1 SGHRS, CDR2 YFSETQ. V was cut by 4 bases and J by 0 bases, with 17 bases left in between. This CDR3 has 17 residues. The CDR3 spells CASSPNGGRNSYNEQFF. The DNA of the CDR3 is TGCGCCAGCAGCCCCAACGGGGGAAGAAACTCCTACAATGAGCAGTTCTTC.

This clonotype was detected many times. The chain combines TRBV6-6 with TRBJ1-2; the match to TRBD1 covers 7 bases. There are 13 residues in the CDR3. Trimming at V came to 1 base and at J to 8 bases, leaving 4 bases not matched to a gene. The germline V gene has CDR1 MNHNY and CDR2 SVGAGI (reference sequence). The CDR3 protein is CASSYWAGGGYTF. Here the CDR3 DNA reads TGTGCCAGCAGTTACTGGGCAGGGGGAGGCTACACCTTC.

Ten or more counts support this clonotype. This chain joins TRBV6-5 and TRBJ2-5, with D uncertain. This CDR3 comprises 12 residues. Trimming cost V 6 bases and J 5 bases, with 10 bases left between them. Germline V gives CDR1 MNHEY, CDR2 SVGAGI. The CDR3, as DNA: TGTGCCAGCAGGGTGAACTCGGAGACCCAGTACTTC. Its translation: CASRVNSETQYF.

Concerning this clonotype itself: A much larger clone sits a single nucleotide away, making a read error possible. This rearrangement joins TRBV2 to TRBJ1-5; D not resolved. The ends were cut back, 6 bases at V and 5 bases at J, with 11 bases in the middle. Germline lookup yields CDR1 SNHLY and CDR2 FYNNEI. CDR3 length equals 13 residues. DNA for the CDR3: TGTGCCAGCAGCGGGGAAGGAGATCAGCCCCAGCATTTT. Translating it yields CASSGEGDQPQHF.

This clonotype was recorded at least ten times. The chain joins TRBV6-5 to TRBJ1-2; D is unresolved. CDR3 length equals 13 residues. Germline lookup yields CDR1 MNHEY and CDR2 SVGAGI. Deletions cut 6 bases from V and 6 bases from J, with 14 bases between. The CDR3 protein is CASRGGGSHGYTF. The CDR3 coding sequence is TGTGCCAGCAGGGGTGGAGGTAGCCATGGCTACACCTTC.

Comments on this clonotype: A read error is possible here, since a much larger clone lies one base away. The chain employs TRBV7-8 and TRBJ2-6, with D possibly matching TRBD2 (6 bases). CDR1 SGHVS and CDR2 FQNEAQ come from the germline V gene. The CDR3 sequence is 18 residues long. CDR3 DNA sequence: TGTGCCAGCAGCCTAAAAGGGAGCTGGGACTCTGGGGCCAACGTCCGGACTTTC. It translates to CASSLKGSWDSGANVRTF.

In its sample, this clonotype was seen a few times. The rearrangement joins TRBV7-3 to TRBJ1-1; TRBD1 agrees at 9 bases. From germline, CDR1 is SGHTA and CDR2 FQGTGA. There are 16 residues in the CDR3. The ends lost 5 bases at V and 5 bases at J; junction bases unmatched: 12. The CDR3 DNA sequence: TGTGCCAGCAGCCACAAACCGGGACAGGGAGGGACTGAAGCTTTCTTT. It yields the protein CASSHKPGQGGTEAFF.

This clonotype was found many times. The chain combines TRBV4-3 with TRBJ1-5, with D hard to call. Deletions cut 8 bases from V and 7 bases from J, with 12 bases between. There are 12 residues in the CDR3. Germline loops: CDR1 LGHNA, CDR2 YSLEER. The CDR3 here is CASLEGNQPQHF. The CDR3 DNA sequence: TGCGCCAGCCTGGAGGGAAACCAGCCCCAGCATTTT.

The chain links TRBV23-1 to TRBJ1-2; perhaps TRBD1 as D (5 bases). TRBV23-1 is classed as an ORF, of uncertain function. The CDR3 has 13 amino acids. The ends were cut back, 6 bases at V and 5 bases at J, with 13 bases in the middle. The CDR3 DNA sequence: TGCGCCAGCAGCAATGAGGGGTCTTATGGCTACACCTTC. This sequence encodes CASSNEGSYGYTF.

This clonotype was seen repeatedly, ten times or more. CDR3 in amino acids: CASSQDGNIAGARYNEQFF. Here the CDR3 DNA reads TGCGCCAGCAGCCAAGATGGTAATATAGCGGGGGCCCGCTACAATGAGCAGTTCTTC. The rearrangement uses TRBV4-3 and TRBJ2-1; 9 nucleotides align to TRBD2. Germline CDR1 is LGHNA and CDR2 is YSLEER. This CDR3 is 19 amino acids long. The junction had 12 bases not matched to a gene; V was cut back by 0 bases and J by 3 bases.

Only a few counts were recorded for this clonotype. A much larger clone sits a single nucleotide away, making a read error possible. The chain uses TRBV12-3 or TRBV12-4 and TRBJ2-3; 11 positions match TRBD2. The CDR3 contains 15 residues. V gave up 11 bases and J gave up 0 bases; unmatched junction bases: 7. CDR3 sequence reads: CASRLAGLSTDTQYF. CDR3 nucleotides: TGTGCCTCGAGACTAGCGGGATTGAGCACAGATACGCAGTATTTT.

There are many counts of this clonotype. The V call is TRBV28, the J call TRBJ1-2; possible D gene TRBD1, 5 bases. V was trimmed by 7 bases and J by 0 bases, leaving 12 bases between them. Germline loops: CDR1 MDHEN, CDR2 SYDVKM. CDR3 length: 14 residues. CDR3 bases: TGTGCCAGCACCCGGGGCAGCACTAACTATGGCTACACCTTC. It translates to CASTRGSTNYGYTF.

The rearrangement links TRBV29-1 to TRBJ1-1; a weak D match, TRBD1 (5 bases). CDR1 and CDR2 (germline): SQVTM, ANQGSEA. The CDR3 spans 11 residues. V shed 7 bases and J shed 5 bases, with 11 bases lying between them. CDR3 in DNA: TGCAGCGCACAGTGGGGGACTGAAGCTTTCTTT. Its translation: CSAQWGTEAFF.